The 29 T cell receptor beta chains in this list originate from one sample, sequenced in a study of blood T cell repertoires in COVID-19. The protocol was immunoSEQ multiplex PCR, while the TCRdb copy is restricted to in-frame clones and leaves out a portion. The table has over 200,000 clones, roughly 85% seen once. Sample: PBMCs or T cells enriched from blood (not recorded which). The receptors were gathered from a man aged 25 to 40 who had recovered from COVID-19.

The V and J genes are TRBV7-2 and TRBJ2-1, with TRBD1 matching 7 bases. V trimming: 7 bases; J trimming: 9 bases; junction bases outside the gene matches: 12. Germline CDR1 reads SGHTA; CDR2 reads FQGNSA. CDR3 length equals 14 residues. DNA of the CDR3: TGTGCCAGCAACAAGGGGGCAGGCAGTATTGAGCAGTTCTTC. Translating gives CASNKGAGSIEQFF. The variable domain in full, with the rest retrieved from reference TRBV7-2 and TRBJ2-1, is GAGVSQSPSNKVTEKGKDVELRCDPISGHTALYWYRQSLGQGLEFLIYFQGNSAPDKSGLPSDRFSAERTGGSVSTLTIQRTQQEDSAVYLCASNKGAGSIEQFFGPGTRLTVL.

J is TRBJ2-7 and V is TRBV28; a possible D gene is TRBD2 (7 bases). With 5 bases removed from V and 4 bases from J, the gap between germline ends came to 12 bases. The CDR3 has 13 amino acids. Germline lookup yields CDR1 MDHEN and CDR2 SYDVKM. This CDR3 reads CASSQGGGYEQYF. The CDR3 DNA follows: TGTGCCAGCAGTCAGGGAGGGGGATACGAGCAGTACTTC.

V and J are TRBV30 and TRBJ1-6; D ambiguous. The CDR3 has 14 residues. Germline loops: CDR1 GTSNPN, CDR2 SVGIG (reference sequence). V was cut by 4 bases and J by 13 bases, with 20 bases left in between. Here the CDR3 reads CAWNLHMNTSPLHF. DNA for the CDR3: TGTGCCTGGAACCTGCATATGAACACCTCGCCCCTCCACTTT.

This clone showed up just once. V is TRBV28 and J is TRBJ1-2; the D gene is possibly TRBD1 (5 bases). The V and J ends lost 3 bases and 5 bases respectively, with 13 bases between them. This CDR3 spans 14 amino acids. Germline V CDR1 and CDR2: MDHEN, SYDVKM. The CDR3 here is CASSFGRGGYGYTF. In DNA, the CDR3 is TGTGCCAGCAGTTTCGGGAGGGGCGGTTATGGCTACACCTTC.

The rearrangement links TRBV15 to TRBJ1-6; the D is unclear. There are 16 residues in the CDR3. Between the trimmed V and J ends, which lost 0 bases and 5 bases, there was a span of 11 bases. The V gene's germline CDR1 is LNHNV and CDR2 YYDKDF (reference sequence). CDR3 protein: CATSRDTSIHNSPLHF. CDR3 bases: TGTGCCACCAGCAGAGATACCAGTATCCATAATTCACCCCTCCACTTT.

The chain employs TRBV5-1 and TRBJ2-5, with TRBD1 as a possible D gene (6 bases). CDR3 size: 14 residues. Trimming took 4 bases from V and 0 from J, leaving 10 bases between them. Germline loops: CDR1 SGHRS, CDR2 YFSETQ. CDR3 protein: CASSDGTYQETQYF. CDR3 coding DNA: TGCGCCAGCAGCGACGGGACATACCAAGAGACCCAGTACTTC.

This CDR3 is CASSAADRVETQYF. In DNA form, the CDR3 reads TGTGCCAGCAGTGCCGCGGACAGGGTGGAGACCCAGTACTTC. The chain links TRBV28 to TRBJ2-5, with 8 positions matching TRBD1. Losses at the gene ends were 5 bases for V and 5 bases for J; bases not matched to a gene: 7. Germline V lookup: CDR1 MDHEN, CDR2 SYDVKM. This CDR3 is 14 amino acids long.

The chain carries TRBV29-1 and TRBJ2-7; D gene ambiguous. This CDR3 region has 12 residues. The V gene lost 4 bases and the J gene lost 6 bases, with 13 bases spanning the gap. Germline CDR1 and CDR2: SQVTM and ANQGSEA. CDR3: CSVGGWPGEQYF. The DNA for the CDR3 is TGCAGCGTTGGAGGTTGGCCCGGCGAGCAGTACTTC.

The rearrangement links TRBV3-1 (or the pseudogene TRBV3-2) to TRBJ1-2; a weak D match, TRBD1 (5 bases). CDR3 length: 13 amino acids. Trimming left V 3 bases short and J 8 bases short, with 13 bases between. The germline V gene has CDR1 LGHDT and CDR2 YNNKEL (reference sequence). The CDR3 region is CASSQEGRTGYTF. The CDR3 nucleotides are TGTGCCAGCAGCCAGGAGGGGCGGACCGGCTACACCTTC.

This clone has just a few counts. The rearrangement uses TRBV1 and TRBJ2-7; the table assigns TRBD2, which was not confirmed against the DNA. TRBV1 is a pseudogene segment. CDR3 length: 14 residues. CDR3 region: CTSKSGTGVDEQYF. The CDR3 region has the DNA TGCACCAGCAAGAGCGGGACGGGCGTCGACGAGCAGTACTTC.

This rearrangement joins TRBV28 to TRBJ2-1; 7 nucleotides line up with TRBD1. The germline V gene has CDR1 MDHEN and CDR2 SYDVKM. This CDR3 is 15 amino acids long. J was trimmed by 7 bases and V by 1 base; bases with no gene match: 7. Here the CDR3 reads CASSLSEGAWNEQFF. The CDR3 coding sequence is TGTGCCAGCAGTTTATCCGAGGGGGCCTGGAATGAGCAGTTCTTC.

The genes are TRBV18 and TRBJ2-1, with TRBD1 identical over 9 bases. CDR1 and CDR2 (germline): KGHSH, LQKENI. The V gene end was trimmed by 5 bases and the J gene end by 5 bases; junction bases not matched to a gene: 4. The CDR3 covers 14 residues. The CDR3 sequence is CASSGTGQNNEQFF. Written as DNA, the CDR3 is TGTGCCAGCTCAGGGACAGGGCAAAACAATGAGCAGTTCTTC.

The CDR3 DNA reads as TGTGCCAGCAGCCAGACCCGGGACAGGGTGATCTCTGGGGCCAACGTCCTGACTTTC. Protein: CASSQTRDRVISGANVLTF. The chain employs TRBV3-1 (or the pseudogene TRBV3-2) and TRBJ2-6, with 9 bases aligning to TRBD1. J gave up 0 bases and V 3 bases, and 9 bases lay outside the gene matches. CDR1 and CDR2 (germline): LGHDT, YNNKEL (reference sequence). The CDR3 is 19 amino acids.

This chain's CDR3 is CASRPSYNEQFF. The CDR3 bases are TGTGCCAGCAGACCGAGCTACAATGAGCAGTTCTTC. The gene calls are TRBV12-3 or TRBV12-4 and TRBJ2-1; D is uncertain. This CDR3 contains 12 residues. V lost 6 bases and J lost 3, with 6 bases in between.

The chain uses TRBV5-6 and TRBJ2-7, with a weak D call TRBD2 (5 bases). Germline lookup yields CDR1 SGHDT and CDR2 YYEEEE. V dropped 0 bases and J dropped 1 base, with 11 bases sitting between them. CDR3 length equals 15 residues. CDR3 amino acids: CASSLVVAGSYEQYF. CDR3 nucleotide sequence: TGTGCCAGCAGCTTGGTGGTCGCGGGTTCCTACGAGCAGTACTTC.

This chain uses TRBV6-5 with TRBJ2-7, with D possibly matching TRBD1 (6 bases). Trimming shortened V by 4 bases and J by 7 bases, and 14 bases separated the two germline ends. Germline values: CDR1 MNHEY, CDR2 SVGAGI. The CDR3 contains 13 residues. CDR3 sequence (DNA): TGTGCCAGCAGTTCGATACAGGGCTGGGAGCAGTACTTC. It yields the protein CASSSIQGWEQYF.

The chain has TRBV6-5 and TRBJ2-4; no clear D. Trimming took 2 bases from V and 1 from J, leaving 12 bases between them. CDR3 length: 16 amino acids. From germline, CDR1 is MNHEY and CDR2 SVGAGI. CDR3 sequence reads: CASSYRSPGAKNIQYF. The CDR3 bases are TGTGCCAGCAGTTACCGGAGCCCCGGCGCCAAAAACATTCAGTACTTC.

The V call is TRBV30, the J call TRBJ2-2; possibly TRBD1 for D (5 bases). CDR1 and CDR2 from the germline V gene are GTSNPN and SVGIG (reference sequence). CDR3 length: 14 amino acids. The ends were cut back, 0 bases at V and 5 bases at J, with 10 bases in the middle. The chain's CDR3 is CAWSVGVETGELFF. The CDR3 DNA is TGTGCCTGGAGTGTAGGGGTAGAAACCGGGGAGCTGTTTTTT.

The genes are TRBV24-1 and TRBJ2-2; the match to TRBD2 covers 12 bases. V shed 7 bases, J shed 1 base, and the junction held 0 bases outside the gene matches. From germline, CDR1 is KGHDR and CDR2 SFDVKD. This CDR3 comprises 15 residues. CDR3 sequence: CATRGLAGNTGELFF. DNA of the CDR3: TGTGCCACCAGGGGACTAGCGGGGAACACCGGGGAGCTGTTTTTT.

The rearrangement links TRBV7-8 to TRBJ2-2; D remains ambiguous. CDR3 length: 16 residues. CDR1 is SGHVS, CDR2 FQNEAQ, per germline. Trimming took 1 base from V and 1 from J, leaving 10 bases between them. This CDR3 reads CASSLVGRRNTGELFF. Written as DNA, the CDR3 is TGTGCCAGCAGCTTAGTGGGCAGGCGGAACACCGGGGAGCTGTTTTTT.

The V and J genes are TRBV5-4 and TRBJ1-3, with a tentative D call TRBD1 (6 bases). This CDR3 region has 16 residues. V gave up 5 bases and J gave up 4 bases, with 19 bases separating them. Germline V gives CDR1 SGHNT, CDR2 YYREEE (reference sequence). The CDR3 DNA follows: TGTGCCAGCAGTTCCCGAGGGGGGGCGAAAGGAAACACCATATATTTT. Translation gives CASSSRGGAKGNTIYF.

This sequence joins TRBV5-1 and TRBJ2-1, with D possibly being TRBD1 (5 bases). The CDR3 totals 14 residues. The V end was cut by 2 bases, the J end by 8 bases, with 14 bases between. Looked up from germline, CDR1 is SGHRS and CDR2 is YFSETQ. The CDR3 sequence is CASSFRGTGDEQFF. As DNA, the CDR3 is TGCGCCAGCAGCTTTAGGGGAACGGGCGATGAGCAGTTCTTC.

This clone was detected only once. The chain combines TRBV5-4 with TRBJ2-3, with 9 nucleotides matching TRBD2. The CDR3 covers 18 residues. V lost 0 bases, J lost 5 bases, and 13 bases stayed unmatched. CDR1 SGHNT and CDR2 YYREEE come from the germline V gene (reference sequence). CDR3: CASSLGSRAGGGVDTQYF. CDR3 nucleotides: TGTGCCAGCAGCTTGGGGAGTAGAGCGGGAGGAGGGGTAGATACGCAGTATTTT.

V gene TRBV7-8 combines with J gene TRBJ2-5; tentatively, D is TRBD1 (6 bases). The CDR3 extends over 16 amino acids. Germline lookup yields CDR1 SGHVS and CDR2 FQNEAQ. V dropped 5 bases and J dropped 5 bases, with 21 bases sitting between them. CDR3: CASSVRTAPGKETQYF. CDR3 bases: TGTGCCAGCAGCGTTAGGACAGCCCCGGGGAAGGAGACCCAGTACTTC. Filled out from reference TRBV7-8 and TRBJ2-5, the complete variable domain reads GAGVSQSPRYKVAKRGQDVALRCDPISGHVSLFWYQQALGQGPEFLTYFQNEAQLDKSGLPSDRFFAERPEGSVSTLKIQRTQQEDSAVYLCASSVRTAPGKETQYFGPGTRLLVL.

The J gene is TRBJ2-3, the V gene TRBV24-1, with a possible D match to TRBD1 (5 bases). This CDR3 comprises 13 residues. V dropped 3 bases and J dropped 4 bases, with 7 bases sitting between them. Germline CDR1 KGHDR, CDR2 SFDVKD. CDR3 DNA sequence: TGTGCCACCAGTGATCCAGGGCCAGATACGCAGTATTTT. Translation: CATSDPGPDTQYF.

The chain employs TRBV11-3 and TRBJ2-7; possible D gene TRBD1, 6 bases. V was shortened by 5 bases and J by 5 bases, with 13 bases between the two germline ends. Germline lookup yields CDR1 SGHNT and CDR2 YENEEA. CDR3 size: 13 residues. The CDR3 DNA sequence: TGTGCCAGCAGCGTCGTAGCAGGGGACGAGCAGTACTTC. This encodes CASSVVAGDEQYF.

The V and J genes are TRBV2 and TRBJ1-5; 7 bases map to TRBD1. Germline values: CDR1 SNHLY, CDR2 FYNNEI. The V segment lost 6 bases and the J segment 3 bases; nucleotides outside the gene matches: 5. The CDR3 has 14 residues. The CDR3 DNA follows: TGTGCCAGCAGCCCGACAGGGCCCAATCAGCCCCAGCATTTT. This sequence encodes CASSPTGPNQPQHF.

The chain recombines TRBV5-5 with TRBJ2-7, with D unresolved. The CDR3 runs to 11 residues. Per the germline V gene, CDR1 is SGHKS and CDR2 is YYEKEE (reference sequence). Trimming shortened V by 4 bases and J by 4 bases, and 6 bases separated the two germline ends. The CDR3 DNA reads as TGTGCCAGCAGCCCCGGGTACGAGCAGTACTTC. Translation: CASSPGYEQYF.

This sequence joins TRBV20-1 and TRBJ2-7; tentatively, D is TRBD1 (6 bases). The CDR3 length is 11 residues. V gave up 6 bases and J gave up 2 bases, with 8 bases separating them. Looked up from germline, CDR1 is DFQATT and CDR2 is SNEGSKA (reference sequence). The CDR3 is CSARTAYEQYF. CDR3 sequence (DNA): TGCAGTGCCAGGACAGCCTACGAGCAGTACTTC.